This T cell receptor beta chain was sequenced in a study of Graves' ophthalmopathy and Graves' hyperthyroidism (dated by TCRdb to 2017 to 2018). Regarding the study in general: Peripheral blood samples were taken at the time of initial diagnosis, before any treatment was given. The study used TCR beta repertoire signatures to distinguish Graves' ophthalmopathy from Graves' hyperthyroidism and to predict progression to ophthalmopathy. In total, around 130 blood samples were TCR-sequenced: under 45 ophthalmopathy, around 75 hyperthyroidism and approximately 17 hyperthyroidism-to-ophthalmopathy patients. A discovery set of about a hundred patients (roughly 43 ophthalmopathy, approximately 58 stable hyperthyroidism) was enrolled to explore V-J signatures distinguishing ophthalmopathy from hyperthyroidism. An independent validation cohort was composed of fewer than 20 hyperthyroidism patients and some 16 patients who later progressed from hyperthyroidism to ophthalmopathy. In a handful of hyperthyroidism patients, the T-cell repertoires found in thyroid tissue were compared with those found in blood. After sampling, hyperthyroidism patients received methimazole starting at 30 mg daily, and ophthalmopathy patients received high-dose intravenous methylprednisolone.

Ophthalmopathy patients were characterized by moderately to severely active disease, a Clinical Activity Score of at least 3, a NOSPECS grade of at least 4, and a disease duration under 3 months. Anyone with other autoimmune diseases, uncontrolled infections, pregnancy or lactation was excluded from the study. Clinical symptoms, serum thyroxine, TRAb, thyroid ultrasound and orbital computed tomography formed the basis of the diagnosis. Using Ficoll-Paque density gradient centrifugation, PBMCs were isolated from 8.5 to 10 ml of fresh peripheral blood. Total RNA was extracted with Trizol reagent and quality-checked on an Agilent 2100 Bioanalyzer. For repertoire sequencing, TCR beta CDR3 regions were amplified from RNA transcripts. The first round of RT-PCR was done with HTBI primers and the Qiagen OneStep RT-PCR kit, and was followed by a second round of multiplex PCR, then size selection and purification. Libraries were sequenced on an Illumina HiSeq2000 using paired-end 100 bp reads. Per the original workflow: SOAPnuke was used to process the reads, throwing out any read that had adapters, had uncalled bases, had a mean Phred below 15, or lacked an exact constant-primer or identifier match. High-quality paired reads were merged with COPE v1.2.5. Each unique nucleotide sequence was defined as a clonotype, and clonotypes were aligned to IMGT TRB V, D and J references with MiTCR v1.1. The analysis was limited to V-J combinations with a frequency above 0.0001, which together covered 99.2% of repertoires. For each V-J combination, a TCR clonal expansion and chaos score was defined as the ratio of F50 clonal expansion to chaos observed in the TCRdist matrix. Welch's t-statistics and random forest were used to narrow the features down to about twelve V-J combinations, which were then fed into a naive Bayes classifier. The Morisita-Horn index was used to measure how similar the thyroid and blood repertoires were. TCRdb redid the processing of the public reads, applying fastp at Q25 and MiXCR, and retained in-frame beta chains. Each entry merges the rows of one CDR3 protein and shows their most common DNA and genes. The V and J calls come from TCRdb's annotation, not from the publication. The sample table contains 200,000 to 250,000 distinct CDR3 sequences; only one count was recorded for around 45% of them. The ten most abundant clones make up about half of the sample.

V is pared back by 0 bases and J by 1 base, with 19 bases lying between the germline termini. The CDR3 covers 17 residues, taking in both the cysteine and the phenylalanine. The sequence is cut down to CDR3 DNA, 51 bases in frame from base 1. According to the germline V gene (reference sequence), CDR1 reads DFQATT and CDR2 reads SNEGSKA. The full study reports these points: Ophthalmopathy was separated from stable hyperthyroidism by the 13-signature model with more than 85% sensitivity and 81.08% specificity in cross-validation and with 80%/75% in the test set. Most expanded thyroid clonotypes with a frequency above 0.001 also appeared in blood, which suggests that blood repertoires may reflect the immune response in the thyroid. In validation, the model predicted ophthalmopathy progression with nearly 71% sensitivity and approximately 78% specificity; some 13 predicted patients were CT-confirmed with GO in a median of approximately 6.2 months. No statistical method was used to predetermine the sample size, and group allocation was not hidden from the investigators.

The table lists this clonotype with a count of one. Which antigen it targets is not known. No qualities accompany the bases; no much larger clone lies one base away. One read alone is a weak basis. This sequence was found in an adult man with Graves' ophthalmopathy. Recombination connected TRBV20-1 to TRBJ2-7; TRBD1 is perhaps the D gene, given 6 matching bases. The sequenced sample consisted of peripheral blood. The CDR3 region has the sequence CSAREISRGTRSYEQYF. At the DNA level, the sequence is TGCAGTGCTAGAGAGATAAGCAGGGGCACTAGATCCTACGAGCAGTACTTC.